This passage covers 29 T cell receptor beta chains from one sample sequenced in a study of blood T cell repertoires in COVID-19. Profiled with immunoSEQ multiplex PCR; TCRdb holds only in-frame clones, not every one. The sample lists roughly 150,000 clones, 75% to 90% occurring once. Source material: peripheral blood. These receptors originate from a woman aged 60-75 years with active COVID-19.

The gene calls are TRBV4-1 and TRBJ1-4; a weak D match, TRBD1 (6 bases). The germline gives CDR1 MGHRA, CDR2 YSYEKL. V was trimmed by 10 bases and J by 8 bases, leaving 26 bases between them. The CDR3 loop spans 16 amino acids. CDR3 coding DNA: TGCGCCACCCACCCCGGGACACTCTTTGTTTGGGAAAAACTGTTTTTT. Protein: CATHPGTLFVWEKLFF.

The CDR3 region is CASSQYGNTEAFF. CDR3 bases: TGCGCCAGCAGCCAATACGGGAACACTGAAGCTTTCTTT. The rearrangement joins TRBV4-1 to TRBJ1-1; the D is unclear. V was pared by 2 bases and J by 1 base, with 5 bases between. Germline CDR1 MGHRA, CDR2 YSYEKL. The CDR3 totals 13 residues.

The V and J genes are TRBV2 and TRBJ2-3; 9 bases line up with TRBD2. The ends lost 4 bases at V and 2 bases at J; junction bases unmatched: 7. The CDR3 has 16 amino acids. Germline loops: CDR1 SNHLY, CDR2 FYNNEI. The CDR3 loop is CASSALSGRTTDTQYF. In DNA, the CDR3 is TGTGCCAGCAGTGCGCTGAGCGGGAGGACCACAGATACGCAGTATTTT.

The chain carries TRBV28 and TRBJ2-1; TRBD1 agrees at 8 bases. CDR1 and CDR2 from the germline V gene are MDHEN and SYDVKM. The CDR3 extends over 15 amino acids. The J segment lost 4 bases and the V segment lost 6 bases, leaving 8 bases of the junction unmatched. The CDR3 loop is CASSPPGGGYNEQFF. DNA of the CDR3: TGTGCCAGCAGCCCCCCAGGGGGCGGATACAATGAGCAGTTCTTC.

The chain links TRBV28 to TRBJ2-7, with D tentatively TRBD1 (6 bases). The CDR3 totals 16 residues. Trimming cost V 6 bases and J 1 base, with 19 bases left between them. Germline CDR1 MDHEN, CDR2 SYDVKM. The CDR3 DNA follows: TGTGCCAGCAGCTCTGCCAAGGGGACACCTTCCTACGAGCAGTACTTC. Protein product: CASSSAKGTPSYEQYF.

This chain connects TRBV19 to TRBJ2-2; 13 nucleotides agree with TRBD2. From germline, CDR1 is LNHDA and CDR2 SQIVND (reference sequence). Germline trimming cut 3 bases from V and 4 bases from J; bases unmatched to any gene: 2. The CDR3 sequence is 16 residues long. This CDR3 reads CASSIGLAGVTGELFF. The CDR3 DNA is TGTGCCAGTAGTATCGGACTAGCGGGGGTCACCGGGGAGCTGTTTTTT.

This clone has just one count. The V gene is TRBV7-9, the J gene TRBJ2-1, with TRBD2 matching over 11 bases. The CDR3 length is 15 residues. Per germline, CDR1 SEHNR and CDR2 FQNEAQ (reference sequence). The V gene end was trimmed by 5 bases and the J gene end by 7 bases; junction bases not matched to a gene: 7. The CDR3, as DNA: TGTGCCAGCAGCCTCAGGACTAGCGGGCCTAATGAGCAGTTCTTC. This translates into CASSLRTSGPNEQFF. The full variable domain, its missing parts supplied by reference TRBV7-9 and TRBJ2-1, is DTGVSQNPRHKITKRGQNVTFRCDPISEHNRLYWYRQTLGQGPEFLTYFQNEAQLEKSRLLSDRFSAERPKGSFSTLEIQRTEQGDSAMYLCASSLRTSGPNEQFFGPGTRLTVL.

The chain uses TRBV7-3 and TRBJ2-7; TRBD1 agrees at 11 bases. This CDR3 is built from 14 residues. Germline V gene lookup returns CDR1 SGHTA and CDR2 FQGTGA. Trimming removed 5 bases from V and 5 bases from J; junction bases left unmatched: 5. The CDR3 coding sequence is TGTGCCAGCAGCCTGGGACAGGGGGGCCACGAGCAGTACTTC. Translation gives CASSLGQGGHEQYF.

This clone is a singleton in its sample. The V call is TRBV14, the J call TRBJ1-1, with TRBD1 as a possible D gene (5 bases). V lost 2 bases and J 0 bases, leaving 10 bases between the germline ends. The CDR3 runs 15 residues. Germline values: CDR1 SGHDN, CDR2 FVKESK. The CDR3: CASSQQGSMNTEAFF. CDR3 nucleotides: TGTGCCAGCAGCCAACAGGGTAGCATGAACACTGAAGCTTTCTTT.

The CDR3 region is CASSSDRGLAGYNEQFF. CDR3 nucleotide sequence: TGTGCCAGCAGTTCAGACCGGGGACTAGCGGGCTACAATGAGCAGTTCTTC. The gene calls are TRBV28 and TRBJ2-1; 12 nucleotides agree with TRBD2. V was pared by 4 bases and J by 3 bases, with 7 bases of the junction left unmatched. Germline loops: CDR1 MDHEN, CDR2 SYDVKM. This CDR3 region has 17 residues. Looking up the rest from reference TRBV28 and TRBJ2-1 gives the full variable domain: DVKVTQSSRYLVKRTGEKVFLECVQDMDHENMFWYRQDPGLGLRLIYFSYDVKMKEKGDIPEGYSVSREKKERFSLILESASTNQTSMYLCASSSDRGLAGYNEQFFGPGTRLTVL.

In DNA form, the CDR3 reads TGTGCCAGCAGCTTAGCGGGGGGGCCCAGCCTGAACACTGAAGCTTTCTTT. Protein sequence: CASSLAGGPSLNTEAFF. The V call is TRBV11-2, the J call TRBJ1-1, with D maybe TRBD1 (6 bases). This CDR3 contains 17 residues. Germline loops: CDR1 SGHAT, CDR2 FQNNGV. V gave up 1 base and J gave up 0 bases, with 15 bases separating them.

V is TRBV10-3 and J is TRBJ1-1, with a possible D match to TRBD1 (5 bases). Germline CDR1 and CDR2: ENHRY and SYGVKD. V was cut by 4 bases and J by 1 base, with 10 bases left in between. The CDR3 consists of 14 residues. The chain's CDR3 is CAISGGERNTEAFF. CDR3 DNA: TGTGCCATCAGTGGGGGGGAACGGAACACTGAAGCTTTCTTT.

The chain recombines TRBV19 with TRBJ1-2; the match to TRBD1 covers 9 bases. The ends lost 4 bases at V and 8 bases at J; junction bases unmatched: 11. This CDR3 is 15 amino acids long. Germline CDR1 LNHDA, CDR2 SQIVND (reference sequence). The CDR3 nucleotides read TGTGCCAGTAGTACCGGGACAGGGATAAGCGTGGGCTACACCTTC. Translating it yields CASSTGTGISVGYTF. The whole variable domain, filled in from reference TRBV19 and TRBJ1-2, reads DGGITQSPKYLFRKEGQNVTLSCEQNLNHDAMYWYRQDPGQGLRLIYYSQIVNDFQKGDIAEGYSVSREKKESFPLTVTSAQKNPTAFYLCASSTGTGISVGYTFGSGTRLTVV.

The rearrangement uses TRBV28 and TRBJ1-1; 7 bases map to TRBD1. CDR1 and CDR2 (germline): MDHEN, SYDVKM. V was clipped by 9 bases and J by 6 bases; unmatched bases: 7. This CDR3 comprises 12 residues. CDR3 in DNA: TGTGCCAGTTTTACAGGGGCCGCTGAAGCTTTCTTT. The encoded protein is CASFTGAAEAFF.

The V and J genes are TRBV4-2 and TRBJ2-7; 7 nucleotides align to TRBD1. The V gene's germline CDR1 is LGHNA and CDR2 YNFKEQ. CDR3 length equals 15 residues. Unmatched junction bases numbered 6, after V lost 3 bases and J lost 1 base. CDR3 in amino acids: CASSQIDRASYEQYF. The DNA for the CDR3 is TGTGCCAGCAGCCAGATCGACAGGGCTTCCTACGAGCAGTACTTC.

The rearrangement links TRBV7-3 to TRBJ2-2; 9 bases agree with TRBD1. Germline V gives CDR1 SGHTA, CDR2 FQGTGA. V was clipped by 5 bases and J by 10 bases; unmatched bases: 8. This CDR3 is 14 amino acids long. This chain's CDR3 is CASSKQQGAEELFF. The CDR3 DNA sequence: TGTGCCAGCAGCAAGCAACAGGGGGCCGAGGAGCTGTTTTTT.

This clone was seen a single time. The CDR3: CASSLGGRSYNEQFF. In DNA form, the CDR3 reads TGCGCCAGCAGCTTGGGGGGCCGCTCCTACAATGAGCAGTTCTTC. This sequence joins TRBV5-1 and TRBJ2-1, with a possible D match to TRBD1 (5 bases). This CDR3 comprises 15 residues. V was pared by 0 bases and J by 0 bases, with 7 bases between. In germline, CDR1 is SGHRS, CDR2 YFSETQ.

The chain combines TRBV6-1 with TRBJ1-1, with TRBD1 identical over 8 bases. CDR3 length: 13 amino acids. Germline values: CDR1 MNHNS, CDR2 SASEGT. V dropped 3 bases and J dropped 10; count of bases not matched to a gene: 7. The CDR3 loop is CASSEGTGSLAFF. The CDR3 nucleotides read TGTGCCAGCAGTGAGGGGACAGGCTCGCTAGCTTTCTTT.

This clone has a single count. This chain links TRBV4-1 with TRBJ2-4; D might be TRBD2 (7 bases). Looked up from germline, CDR1 is MGHRA and CDR2 is YSYEKL. Trimming pared 3 bases from V and 3 bases from J, leaving 24 bases between. This CDR3 is built from 19 residues. The CDR3 DNA follows: TGCGCCAGCAGCCAGCCGGGAGCGGGCGGGAGAGGGGGCAAAAACATTCAGTACTTC. Translating it yields CASSQPGAGGRGGKNIQYF.

The rearrangement links TRBV28 to TRBJ1-5; 9 positions agree with TRBD1. CDR1 is MDHEN and CDR2 is SYDVKM in the germline V gene. CDR3 length: 12 residues. V trimming: 0 bases; J trimming: 16 bases; junction bases outside the gene matches: 4. In nucleotides, the CDR3 is TGTGCCAGCAGTTTATGGGGACAGGGCAAACATTTT. It translates to CASSLWGQGKHF.

The chain recombines TRBV18 with TRBJ2-3; 9 nucleotides agree with TRBD2. There are 16 residues in the CDR3. The J segment lost 6 bases and the V segment lost 3 bases, leaving 10 bases of the junction unmatched. Germline values: CDR1 KGHSH, CDR2 LQKENI. This CDR3 is CASSPWAGGPGDTQYF. The DNA of the CDR3 is TGTGCCAGCTCACCGTGGGCGGGAGGGCCGGGTGATACGCAGTATTTT.

The chain links TRBV19 to TRBJ2-7; the D gene is possibly TRBD1 (6 bases). This CDR3 has 13 amino acids. Germline V gene sequence: CDR1 LNHDA, CDR2 SQIVND (reference sequence). V lost 5 bases and J 7 bases, leaving 15 bases between the germline ends. CDR3 sequence: CASSALTGEEQYF. The CDR3 nucleotides read TGTGCCAGTAGTGCCCTGACAGGTGAAGAGCAGTACTTC.

This chain uses TRBV20-1 with TRBJ1-1, with D unresolved. V dropped 0 bases and J dropped 10 bases, with 9 bases sitting between them. The CDR3 consists of 11 residues. Germline CDR1 reads DFQATT; CDR2 reads SNEGSKA (reference sequence). CDR3 region: CSAREGPGAFF. CDR3 coding DNA: TGCAGTGCTAGAGAGGGTCCAGGAGCTTTCTTT.

V and J are TRBV14 and TRBJ1-1; D might be TRBD1 (5 bases). The CDR3 consists of 15 residues. Germline values: CDR1 SGHDN, CDR2 FVKESK. The V and J ends lost 1 base and 7 bases respectively, with 16 bases between them. In DNA, the CDR3 is TGTGCCAGCAGCCAAGTAACCCAGGGTTTGGTTGAAGCTTTCTTT. Translated, it gives CASSQVTQGLVEAFF.

The V call is TRBV18, the J call TRBJ1-2, with unresolved D. The V gene lost 2 bases and the J gene lost 4 bases, with 5 bases spanning the gap. This CDR3 is built from 12 residues. CDR1 is KGHSH and CDR2 is LQKENI in the germline V gene. CDR3 amino acids: CASSPGIYGYTF. Here the CDR3 DNA reads TGTGCCAGCTCACCAGGCATCTATGGCTACACCTTC.

This clone was counted once. The chain uses TRBV7-2 and TRBJ2-2; D gene uncertain. V lost 8 bases and J 4 bases, leaving 14 bases between the germline ends. Looked up from germline, CDR1 is SGHTA and CDR2 is FQGNSA. There are 14 residues in the CDR3. The CDR3, as DNA: TGTGCCAGCCGGAAGAATTCGGGCACCGGGGAGCTGTTTTTT. Residues: CASRKNSGTGELFF.

The chain has TRBV7-8 and TRBJ1-5; weak D call: TRBD1 (6 bases). The V end was cut by 3 bases, the J end by 2 bases, with 14 bases between. Germline-derived CDR1 and CDR2 are SGHVS and FQNEAQ. The CDR3 is made up of 16 amino acids. CDR3 coding DNA: TGTGCCAGCAGCTTGGCTACAGGGAACGGCAATCAGCCCCAGCATTTT. Its protein product is CASSLATGNGNQPQHF.

The J gene is TRBJ2-1, the V gene TRBV24-1, with TRBD1 matching over 8 bases. Germline loops: CDR1 KGHDR, CDR2 SFDVKD. This CDR3 spans 16 amino acids. The junction had 7 bases not matched to a gene; V was cut back by 1 base and J by 6 bases. The CDR3 is CATSDLGTGPRNEQFF. CDR3 in DNA: TGTGCCACCAGTGATTTAGGGACAGGCCCTCGCAATGAGCAGTTCTTC.

The CDR3 region has the DNA TGTGCCAGCAGCCAAGATTCGGCAGCGGGTTCCTACGAGCAGTACTTC. It is translated as CASSQDSAAGSYEQYF. The chain couples TRBV14 to TRBJ2-7, with TRBD2 as a possible D gene (6 bases). V lost 0 bases to trimming and J lost 1 base, with 13 bases between them. The CDR3 consists of 16 residues. Germline V gene lookup returns CDR1 SGHDN and CDR2 FVKESK.